This entry is about one T cell receptor beta chain. Its antigen is unidentified. 5'RACE with constant-segment primers built TCRalpha and TCRbeta cDNA libraries with UMIs. TCRdb redid the calling of the 5' RACE reads with MiXCR, one entry per CDR3 protein. The data contain some 410,000 distinct CDR3 sequences, about a quarter of them singletons. The data stem from a study of T-cell memory formation after mild COVID-19. Study-level findings and limits: Prior to infection, memory already included some responding clones, suggesting cross-reactive memory joined.

The clonotype originates from an adult woman who had mild COVID-19 (a few samples of this study predate the infection). Cell type and time point are not known. Sequenced sample: PBMCs or a T cell subset sorted from them (not recorded which).

The CDR3 loop reads CASHHLAGGGEQFF. The DNA of the CDR3 is TGTGCCAGCCATCACTTAGCGGGAGGGGGTGAGCAGTTCTTC. The J gene is TRBJ2-1, the V gene TRBV6-2 or TRBV6-3; 11 positions match TRBD2. J lost 9 bases, V lost 8 bases, and 9 bases had no gene match. From germline, CDR1 is MNHEY and CDR2 SVGEGT. This CDR3 spans 14 amino acids.